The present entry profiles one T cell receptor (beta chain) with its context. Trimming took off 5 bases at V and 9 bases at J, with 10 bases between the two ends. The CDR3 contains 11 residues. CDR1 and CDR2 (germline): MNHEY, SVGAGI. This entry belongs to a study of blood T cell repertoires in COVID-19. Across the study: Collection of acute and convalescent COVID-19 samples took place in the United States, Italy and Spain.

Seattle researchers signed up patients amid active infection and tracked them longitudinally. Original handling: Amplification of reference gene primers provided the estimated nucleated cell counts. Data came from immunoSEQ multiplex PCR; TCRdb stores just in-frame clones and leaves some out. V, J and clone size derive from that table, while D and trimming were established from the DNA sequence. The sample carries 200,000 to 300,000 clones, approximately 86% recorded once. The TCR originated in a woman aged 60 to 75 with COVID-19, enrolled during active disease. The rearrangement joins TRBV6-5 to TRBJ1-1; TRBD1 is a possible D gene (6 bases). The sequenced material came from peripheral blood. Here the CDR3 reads CASSHRAQAFF. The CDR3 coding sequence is TGTGCCAGCAGTCACAGGGCGCAAGCTTTCTTT.